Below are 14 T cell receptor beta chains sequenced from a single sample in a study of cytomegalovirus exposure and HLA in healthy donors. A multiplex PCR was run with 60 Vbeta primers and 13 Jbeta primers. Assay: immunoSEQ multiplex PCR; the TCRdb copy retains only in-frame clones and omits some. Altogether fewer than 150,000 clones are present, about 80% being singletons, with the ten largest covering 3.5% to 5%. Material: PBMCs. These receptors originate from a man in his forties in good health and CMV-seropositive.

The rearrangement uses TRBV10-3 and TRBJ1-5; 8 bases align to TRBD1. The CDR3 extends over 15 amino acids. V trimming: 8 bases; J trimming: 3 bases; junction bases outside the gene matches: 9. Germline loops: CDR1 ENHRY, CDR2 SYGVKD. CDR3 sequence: CAISGQDGSNQPQHF. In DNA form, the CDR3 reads TGTGCCATCTCGGGACAGGACGGTTCCAATCAGCCCCAGCATTTT.

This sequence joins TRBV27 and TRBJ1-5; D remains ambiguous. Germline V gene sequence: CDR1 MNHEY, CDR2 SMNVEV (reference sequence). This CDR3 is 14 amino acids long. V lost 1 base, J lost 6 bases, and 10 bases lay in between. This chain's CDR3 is CASSLLMSTQPQHF. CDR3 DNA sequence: TGTGCCAGCAGTTTATTGATGTCTACTCAGCCCCAGCATTTT.

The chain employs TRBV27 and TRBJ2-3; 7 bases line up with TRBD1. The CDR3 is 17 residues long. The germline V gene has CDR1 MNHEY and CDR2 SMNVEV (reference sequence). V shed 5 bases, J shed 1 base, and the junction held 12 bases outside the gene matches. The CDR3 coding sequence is TGTGCCAGCAGTCTAGAATCGACAGGGTTTGGCACAGATACGCAGTATTTT. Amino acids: CASSLESTGFGTDTQYF.

Here the CDR3 reads CASSSAVGGRVYGYTF. CDR3 coding DNA: TGTGCCAGCAGCTCCGCTGTGGGAGGACGGGTCTATGGCTACACCTTC. V usage is TRBV9 and J usage is TRBJ1-2; no clear D. Trimming pared 4 bases from V and 4 bases from J, leaving 20 bases between. Germline CDR1 reads SGDLS; CDR2 reads YYNGEE. The CDR3 extends over 16 amino acids. Variable domain in full (rest from reference TRBV9 and TRBJ1-2): DSGVTQTPKHLITATGQRVTLRCSPRSGDLSVYWYQQSLDQGLQFLIQYYNGEERAKGNILERFSAQQFPDLHSELNLSSLELGDSALYFCASSSAVGGRVYGYTFGSGTRLTVV.

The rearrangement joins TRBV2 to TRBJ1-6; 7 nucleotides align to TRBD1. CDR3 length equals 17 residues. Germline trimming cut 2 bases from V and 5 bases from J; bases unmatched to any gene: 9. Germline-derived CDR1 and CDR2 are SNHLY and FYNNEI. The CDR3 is CASSERGRGWNNSPLHF. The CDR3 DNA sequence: TGTGCCAGCAGTGAAAGGGGCAGGGGGTGGAATAATTCACCCCTCCACTTT.

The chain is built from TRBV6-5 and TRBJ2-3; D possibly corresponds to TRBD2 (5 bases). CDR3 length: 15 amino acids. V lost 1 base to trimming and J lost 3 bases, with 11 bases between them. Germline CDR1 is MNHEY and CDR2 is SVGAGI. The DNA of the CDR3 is TGTGCCAGCAGTTACTTCCCGACTACGACAGATACGCAGTATTTT. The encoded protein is CASSYFPTTTDTQYF.

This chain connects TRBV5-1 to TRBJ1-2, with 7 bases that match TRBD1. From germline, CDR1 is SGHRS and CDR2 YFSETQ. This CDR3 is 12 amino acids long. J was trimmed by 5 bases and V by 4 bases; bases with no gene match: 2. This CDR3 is CASSPGGYGYTF. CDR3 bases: TGCGCCAGCAGCCCAGGGGGTTATGGCTACACCTTC.

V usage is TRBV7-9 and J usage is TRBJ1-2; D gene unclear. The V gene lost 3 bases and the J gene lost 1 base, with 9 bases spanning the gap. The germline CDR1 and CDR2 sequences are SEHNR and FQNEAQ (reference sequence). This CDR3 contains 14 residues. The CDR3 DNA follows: TGTGCCAGCAGCTTGGAGGGAGGTAACTATGGCTACACCTTC. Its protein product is CASSLEGGNYGYTF.

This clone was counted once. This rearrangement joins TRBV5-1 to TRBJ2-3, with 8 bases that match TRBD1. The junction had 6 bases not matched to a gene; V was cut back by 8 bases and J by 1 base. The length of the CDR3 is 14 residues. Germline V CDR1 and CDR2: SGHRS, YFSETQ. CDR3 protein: CASRTGSGTDTQYF. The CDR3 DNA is TGCGCCAGTCGGACAGGGAGCGGCACAGATACGCAGTATTTT.

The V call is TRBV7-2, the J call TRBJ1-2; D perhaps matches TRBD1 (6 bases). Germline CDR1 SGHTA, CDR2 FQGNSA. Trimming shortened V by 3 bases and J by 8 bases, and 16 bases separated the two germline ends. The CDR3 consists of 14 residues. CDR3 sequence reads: CASSFLQGLDGYTF. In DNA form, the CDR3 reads TGTGCCAGCAGCTTTCTACAGGGCTTAGACGGCTACACCTTC.

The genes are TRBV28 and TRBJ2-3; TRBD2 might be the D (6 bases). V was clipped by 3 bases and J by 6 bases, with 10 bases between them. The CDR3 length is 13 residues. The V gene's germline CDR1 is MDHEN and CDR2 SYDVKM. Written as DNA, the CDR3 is TGTGCCAGCAGTTTTCTTGGGGGGGATACGCAGTATTTT. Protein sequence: CASSFLGGDTQYF.

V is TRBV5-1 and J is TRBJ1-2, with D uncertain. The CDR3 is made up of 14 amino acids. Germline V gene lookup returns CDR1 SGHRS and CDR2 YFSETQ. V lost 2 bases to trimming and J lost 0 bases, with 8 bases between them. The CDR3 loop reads CASSLQVTNYGYTF. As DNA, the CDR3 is TGCGCCAGCAGCTTACAAGTTACTAACTATGGCTACACCTTC.

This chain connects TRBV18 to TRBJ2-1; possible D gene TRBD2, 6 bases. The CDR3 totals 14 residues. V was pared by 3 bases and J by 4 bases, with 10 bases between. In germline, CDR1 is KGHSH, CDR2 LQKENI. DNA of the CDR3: TGTGCCAGCTCACCGACTAGATCTTACAATGAGCAGTTCTTC. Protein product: CASSPTRSYNEQFF.

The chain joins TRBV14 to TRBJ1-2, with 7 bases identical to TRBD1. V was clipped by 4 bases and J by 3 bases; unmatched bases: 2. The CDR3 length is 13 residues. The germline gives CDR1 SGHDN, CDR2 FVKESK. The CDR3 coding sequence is TGTGCCAGCAGCCCAGGGACAGACTATGGCTACACCTTC. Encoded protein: CASSPGTDYGYTF. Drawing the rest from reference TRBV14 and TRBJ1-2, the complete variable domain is EAGVTQFPSHSVIEKGQTVTLRCDPISGHDNLYWYRRVMGKEIKFLLHFVKESKQDESGMPNNRFLAERTGGTYSTLKVQPAELEDSGVYFCASSPGTDYGYTFGSGTRLTVV.